The rows below give T cell receptor beta chains drawn from one sample of a study of Graves' ophthalmopathy and Graves' hyperthyroidism. TCRdb re-called the multiplex PCR reads with MiXCR, one entry per CDR3 protein. The sample has about 480,000 distinct CDR3 sequences; 14% are singletons. What was sequenced was blood. Every receptor here comes from a woman between 25 and 40 years old with Graves' ophthalmopathy. Both conserved end residues are part of each CDR3. A D gene is named only where the DNA matches it firmly. Some rows have no size entry. The others give once, few or many, or a class for an expanded clone.

D	V	length	size	J	DNA	CDR3
.	TRBV9	16	.	TRBJ2-7	TGTGCCAGCAGCGTAGGGGGGGAGGCGCACTCCTACGAGCAGTACTTC	CASSVGGEAHSYEQYF
TRBD1	TRBV12-3/TRBV12-4	16	.	TRBJ2-2	TGTGCCAGCAGTAGCCCGACAGGGGGGGCCACCGGGGAGCTGTTTTTT	CASSSPTGGATGELFF
.	TRBV7-3	15	many	TRBJ1-5	TGTGCCAGCAGCTTAACCCAGGGGCCGAATCAGCCCCAGCATTTT	CASSLTQGPNQPQHF
.	TRBV28	14	many	TRBJ1-5	TGTGCCAGCAGACGGAATATAGAGAATCAGCCCCAGCATTTT	CASRRNIENQPQHF
TRBD1	TRBV2	14	many	TRBJ1-1	TGTGCCAGCAGCGACCCGGGACAGAGGATTGAAGCTTTCTTT	CASSDPGQRIEAFF
.	TRBV7-8	11	many	TRBJ2-5	TGTGCCAGCAGCCCCCGACAAGCCCAGTACTTC	CASSPRQAQYF
.	TRBV28	15	many	TRBJ2-2	TGTGCCAGCAGGCGAGGAGGAATGAACACCGGGGAGCTGTTTTTT	CASRRGGMNTGELFF
.	TRBV20-1	13	.	TRBJ1-2	TGCAGTGCTAGTACTGGACAGTTGAATGGCTACGCCTTC	CSASTGQLNGYAF
TRBD1	TRBV7-8	18	few	TRBJ2-6	TGTGCCAGCAGCCACTCCCGGACAGGGGTGTCTGGGGCCAACGTCCTGACTTTC	CASSHSRTGVSGANVLTF
TRBD1	TRBV6-1	14	many	TRBJ2-7	TGTGCCAGCACCTTCGGGACAGGACCCTACGAGCAGTACTTC	CASTFGTGPYEQYF
.	TRBV28	14	few	TRBJ2-7	TGTGCCAGCAGAATGGCGTGGGACTCCTACGAGCAGTACTTC	CASRMAWDSYEQYF
.	TRBV25-1	13	many	TRBJ1-5	TGTGCCAGCAGTGTTACAAGGCTGGGGCCCCAGCATTTT	CASSVTRLGPQHF
.	TRBV12-3/TRBV12-4	13	many	TRBJ2-7	TGTGCCAGCAGTTTGGGACTCCGGAACGAGCAGTACTTC	CASSLGLRNEQYF
.	TRBV3-1	14	.	TRBJ2-7	TGTGCCAGCAGCCAATGGTTCGACTCCTACGAGCAGTACTTC	CASSQWFDSYEQYF
TRBD1	TRBV6-5	14	many	TRBJ1-1	TGTGCCAGCTATAAGGGGGCGATGAACACTGAAGCTTTCTTT	CASYKGAMNTEAFF
TRBD1	TRBV12-3/TRBV12-4	13	many	TRBJ1-1	TGTGCCAGCAGTCGACAGGGTCGTACTGAAGCTTTCTTT	CASSRQGRTEAFF
.	TRBV11-2	16	few	TRBJ1-2	TGTGCCAGCAGCTTAGACTTGACCAGGGATGCCTATGGCTACACCTTC	CASSLDLTRDAYGYTF
TRBD1	TRBV28	17	.	TRBJ1-6	TGTGCCAGCTGGACAGGGATGAACGGCGGTCGAAATTCACCCCTCCACTTT	CASWTGMNGGRNSPLHF
.	TRBV6-2/TRBV6-3	18	many	TRBJ1-2	TGTGCCAGCAGTTACTCGAAGAGGGTGGGCCCCGGTGGCTATGGCTACACCTTC	CASSYSKRVGPGGYGYTF
TRBD2	TRBV14	17	many	TRBJ2-7	TGTGCCAGCAGCCAAGATGGTCTAGCGGGAGTGAAATACGAGCAGTACTTC	CASSQDGLAGVKYEQYF
.	TRBV24-1	14	few	TRBJ2-2	TGTGCCACCAGCGGGAGTTCGAACACCGGGGAGCTGTTTTTT	CATSGSSNTGELFF
.	TRBV10-3	17	many	TRBJ2-2	TGTGCCATCAGTGCACCAACTAGGACAGTTAACACCGGGGAGCTGTTTTTT	CAISAPTRTVNTGELFF
.	TRBV11-2	14	many	TRBJ2-7	TGTGCCAGCCGGACGGTGGGCGTAACCTACGAGCAGTACTTC	CASRTVGVTYEQYF
.	TRBV12-3/TRBV12-4	14	.	TRBJ1-1	TGTGCCAGCACCAACGGCCCGGCGAACACTGAAGCTTTCTTT	CASTNGPANTEAFF
.	TRBV10-3	14	many	TRBJ2-5	TGTGCCATCAGTCCTTTACAGGAACAAGAGACCCAGTACTTC	CAISPLQEQETQYF
.	TRBV6-1	15	many	TRBJ1-1	TGTGCCAGCGGCGCCCAGGCGGCCATGAACACTGAAGCTTTCTTT	CASGAQAAMNTEAFF
.	TRBV2	13	many	TRBJ1-1	TGTGCCAGCAACCTGGACGGAGAAAATGCAGCTTTCTTT	CASNLDGENAAFF
.	TRBV2	11	.	TRBJ2-2	TGTGCCAGCAGTGAGTGGGGGGAGCTGTTTTTT	CASSEWGELFF